This T cell receptor beta chain derives from a study of shared clonotypes between healthy human individuals. The ends lost 2 bases at V and 7 bases at J; junction bases unmatched: 7. Germline CDR1 is MDHEN and CDR2 is SYDVKM. The CDR3 consists of 15 residues. Profiled with immunoSEQ multiplex PCR; TCRdb holds only in-frame clones, not every one. Of 2 million to 2.5 million clones detected, approximately 94% appear once; the ten largest clones hold around 0.13%. The sequence derives from a man aged 18-30 years in good health. Input material: naive CD4+ T cells sorted from blood. Subset reported: CD45RA+ positively selected. The chain couples TRBV28 to TRBJ2-7, with TRBD1 matching over 11 bases. CDR3 protein: CASSLPGTGGSEQYF. For the CDR3, the DNA is TGTGCCAGCAGTTTACCCGGGACAGGGGGAAGTGAGCAGTACTTC. The full variable domain, with the rest looked up from reference TRBV28 and TRBJ2-7, is DVKVTQSSRYLVKRTGEKVFLECVQDMDHENMFWYRQDPGLGLRLIYFSYDVKMKEKGDIPEGYSVSREKKERFSLILESASTNQTSMYLCASSLPGTGGSEQYFGPGTRLTVT.